The subject of this entry is one T cell receptor (beta chain). Its target is not known. V lost 6 bases and J lost 7, with 16 bases in between. CDR3 length equals 15 residues. Germline CDR1 LNHDA, CDR2 SQIVND (reference sequence). The data stem from a study of cytotoxic CD8 clonotypes in ibrutinib-treated CLL. Study-wide results and limits: Sustained-remission patients were sampled at different times than progressing patients were.

The protocol was immunoSEQ multiplex PCR, while the TCRdb copy is restricted to in-frame clones and leaves out a portion. Here the sample spans over 120,000 clones, approximately 80% being singletons. The sample was PBMCs, taken after 36 months of ibrutinib treatment. The gene calls are TRBV19 and TRBJ1-6; a possible D gene is TRBD1 (6 bases). The clonotype originates from a human donor with chronic lymphocytic leukemia. CDR3 in DNA: TGTGCCAGTAGATCCCGGGGGGGCATCAATTCACCCCTCCACTTT. The encoded protein is CASRSRGGINSPLHF. Based on the CDR3 plus reference TRBV19 and TRBJ1-6, the full variable domain is DGGITQSPKYLFRKEGQNVTLSCEQNLNHDAMYWYRQDPGQGLRLIYYSQIVNDFQKGDIAEGYSVSREKKESFPLTVTSAQKNPTAFYLCASRSRGGINSPLHFGNGTRLTVT.